This T cell receptor (beta chain) was found in a study of human T cells and chemical hapten exposure. Separate cDNA molecules received unique molecular identifiers, which the library attached to them. TCRdb reanalysed the RACE reads using MiXCR and keeps one entry per CDR3 protein. The sample shows more than 80,000 distinct CDR3 sequences, approximately 8% of them seen only once. The time point was: patch test 1, 2 weeks after DPC sensitization. As for treatment: therapeutic diphenylcyclopropenone sensitization with weekly scalp DPC. V lost 1 base, J lost 7 bases, and 11 bases lay in between. The CDR3 totals 14 residues. The germline CDR1 and CDR2 sequences are SGHTA and FQGNSA.

Sequenced here: whole blood, sampled in connection with sensitization to the hapten diphenylcyclopropenone (DPC). This TCR came from a woman aged 30 to 39 with alopecia areata. Some clones in this sample may be carry-over from other donors' samples. The V and J genes are TRBV7-2 and TRBJ1-3; D might be TRBD1 (5 bases). In DNA, the CDR3 is TGTGCCAGCAGCTTAGAAGGGGAGTGGAACACCATATATTTT. It encodes CASSLEGEWNTIYF.